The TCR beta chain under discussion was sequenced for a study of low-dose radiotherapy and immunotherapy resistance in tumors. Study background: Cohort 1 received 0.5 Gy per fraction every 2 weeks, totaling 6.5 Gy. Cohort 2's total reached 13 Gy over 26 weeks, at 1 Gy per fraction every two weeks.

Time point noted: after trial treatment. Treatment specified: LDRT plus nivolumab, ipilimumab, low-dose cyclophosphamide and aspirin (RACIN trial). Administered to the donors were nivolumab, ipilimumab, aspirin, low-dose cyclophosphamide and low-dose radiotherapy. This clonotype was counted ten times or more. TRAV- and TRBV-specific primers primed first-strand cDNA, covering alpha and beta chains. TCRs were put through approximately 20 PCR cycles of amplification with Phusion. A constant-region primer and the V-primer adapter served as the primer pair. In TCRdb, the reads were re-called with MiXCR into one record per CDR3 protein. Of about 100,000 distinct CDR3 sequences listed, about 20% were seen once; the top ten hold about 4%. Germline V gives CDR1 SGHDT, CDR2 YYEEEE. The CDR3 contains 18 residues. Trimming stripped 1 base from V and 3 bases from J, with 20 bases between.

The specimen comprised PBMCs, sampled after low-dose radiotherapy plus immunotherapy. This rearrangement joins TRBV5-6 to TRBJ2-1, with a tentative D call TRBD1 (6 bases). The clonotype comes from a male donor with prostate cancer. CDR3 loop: CASSLTIGPTGLYNEQFF. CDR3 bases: TGTGCCAGCAGCTTGACCATCGGACCGACAGGTCTCTACAATGAGCAGTTCTTC.